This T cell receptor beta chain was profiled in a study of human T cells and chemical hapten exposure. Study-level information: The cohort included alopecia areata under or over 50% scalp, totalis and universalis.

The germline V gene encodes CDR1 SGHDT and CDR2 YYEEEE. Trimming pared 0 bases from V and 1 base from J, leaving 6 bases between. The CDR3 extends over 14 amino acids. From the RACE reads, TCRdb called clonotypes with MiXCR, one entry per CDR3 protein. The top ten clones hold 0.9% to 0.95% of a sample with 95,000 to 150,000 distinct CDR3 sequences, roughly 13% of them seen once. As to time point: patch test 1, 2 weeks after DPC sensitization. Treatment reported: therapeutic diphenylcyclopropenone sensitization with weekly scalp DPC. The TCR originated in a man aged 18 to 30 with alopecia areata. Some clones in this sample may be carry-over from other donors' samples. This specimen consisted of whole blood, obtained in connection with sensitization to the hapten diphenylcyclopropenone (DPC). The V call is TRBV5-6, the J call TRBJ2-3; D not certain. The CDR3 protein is CASSLAGRTDTQYF. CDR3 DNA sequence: TGTGCCAGCAGCTTGGCGGGCCGCACAGATACGCAGTATTTT. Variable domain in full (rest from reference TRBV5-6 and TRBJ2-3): DAGVTQSPTHLIKTRGQQVTLRCSPKSGHDTVSWYQQALGQGPQFIFQYYEEEERQRGNFPDRFSGHQFPNYSSELNVNALLLGDSALYLCASSLAGRTDTQYFGPGTRLTVL.